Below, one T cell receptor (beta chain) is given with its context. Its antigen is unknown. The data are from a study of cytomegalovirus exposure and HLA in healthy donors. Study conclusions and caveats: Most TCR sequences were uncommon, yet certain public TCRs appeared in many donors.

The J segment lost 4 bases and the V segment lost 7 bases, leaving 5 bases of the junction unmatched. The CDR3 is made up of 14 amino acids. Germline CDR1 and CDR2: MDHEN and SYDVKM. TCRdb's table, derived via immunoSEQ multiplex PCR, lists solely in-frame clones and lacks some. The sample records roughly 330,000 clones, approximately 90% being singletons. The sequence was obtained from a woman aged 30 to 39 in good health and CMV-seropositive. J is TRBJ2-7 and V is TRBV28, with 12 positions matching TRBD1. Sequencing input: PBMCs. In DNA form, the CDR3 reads TGTGCCAGCAAAACGGGACAGGGGGCATACGAGCAGTACTTC. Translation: CASKTGQGAYEQYF.